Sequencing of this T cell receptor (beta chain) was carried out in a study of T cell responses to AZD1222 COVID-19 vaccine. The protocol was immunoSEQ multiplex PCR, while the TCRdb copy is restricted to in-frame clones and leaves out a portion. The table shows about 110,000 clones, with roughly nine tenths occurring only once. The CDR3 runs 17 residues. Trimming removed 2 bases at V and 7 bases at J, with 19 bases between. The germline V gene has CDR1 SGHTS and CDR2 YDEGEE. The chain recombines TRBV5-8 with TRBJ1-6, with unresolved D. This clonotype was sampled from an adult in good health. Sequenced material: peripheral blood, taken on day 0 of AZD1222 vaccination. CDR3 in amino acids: CASSLSNGLGPNSPLHF. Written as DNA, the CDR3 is TGTGCCAGCAGCTTATCAAACGGGCTCGGGCCGAATTCACCCCTCCACTTT.